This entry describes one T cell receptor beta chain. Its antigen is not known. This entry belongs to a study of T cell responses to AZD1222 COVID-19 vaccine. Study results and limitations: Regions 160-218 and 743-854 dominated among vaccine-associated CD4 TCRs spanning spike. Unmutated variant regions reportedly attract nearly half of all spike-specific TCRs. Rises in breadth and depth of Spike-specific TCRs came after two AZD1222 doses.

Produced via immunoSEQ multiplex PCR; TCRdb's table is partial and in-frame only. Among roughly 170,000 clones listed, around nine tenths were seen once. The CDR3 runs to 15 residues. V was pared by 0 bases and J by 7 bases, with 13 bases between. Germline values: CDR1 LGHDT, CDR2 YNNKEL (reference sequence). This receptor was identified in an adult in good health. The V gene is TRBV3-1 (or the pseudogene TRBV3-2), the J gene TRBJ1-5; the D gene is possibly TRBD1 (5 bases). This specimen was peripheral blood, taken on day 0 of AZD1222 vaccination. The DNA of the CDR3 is TGTGCCAGCAGCCAAGATCTTGGAGGGGTGCAGCCCCAGCATTTT. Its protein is CASSQDLGGVQPQHF.